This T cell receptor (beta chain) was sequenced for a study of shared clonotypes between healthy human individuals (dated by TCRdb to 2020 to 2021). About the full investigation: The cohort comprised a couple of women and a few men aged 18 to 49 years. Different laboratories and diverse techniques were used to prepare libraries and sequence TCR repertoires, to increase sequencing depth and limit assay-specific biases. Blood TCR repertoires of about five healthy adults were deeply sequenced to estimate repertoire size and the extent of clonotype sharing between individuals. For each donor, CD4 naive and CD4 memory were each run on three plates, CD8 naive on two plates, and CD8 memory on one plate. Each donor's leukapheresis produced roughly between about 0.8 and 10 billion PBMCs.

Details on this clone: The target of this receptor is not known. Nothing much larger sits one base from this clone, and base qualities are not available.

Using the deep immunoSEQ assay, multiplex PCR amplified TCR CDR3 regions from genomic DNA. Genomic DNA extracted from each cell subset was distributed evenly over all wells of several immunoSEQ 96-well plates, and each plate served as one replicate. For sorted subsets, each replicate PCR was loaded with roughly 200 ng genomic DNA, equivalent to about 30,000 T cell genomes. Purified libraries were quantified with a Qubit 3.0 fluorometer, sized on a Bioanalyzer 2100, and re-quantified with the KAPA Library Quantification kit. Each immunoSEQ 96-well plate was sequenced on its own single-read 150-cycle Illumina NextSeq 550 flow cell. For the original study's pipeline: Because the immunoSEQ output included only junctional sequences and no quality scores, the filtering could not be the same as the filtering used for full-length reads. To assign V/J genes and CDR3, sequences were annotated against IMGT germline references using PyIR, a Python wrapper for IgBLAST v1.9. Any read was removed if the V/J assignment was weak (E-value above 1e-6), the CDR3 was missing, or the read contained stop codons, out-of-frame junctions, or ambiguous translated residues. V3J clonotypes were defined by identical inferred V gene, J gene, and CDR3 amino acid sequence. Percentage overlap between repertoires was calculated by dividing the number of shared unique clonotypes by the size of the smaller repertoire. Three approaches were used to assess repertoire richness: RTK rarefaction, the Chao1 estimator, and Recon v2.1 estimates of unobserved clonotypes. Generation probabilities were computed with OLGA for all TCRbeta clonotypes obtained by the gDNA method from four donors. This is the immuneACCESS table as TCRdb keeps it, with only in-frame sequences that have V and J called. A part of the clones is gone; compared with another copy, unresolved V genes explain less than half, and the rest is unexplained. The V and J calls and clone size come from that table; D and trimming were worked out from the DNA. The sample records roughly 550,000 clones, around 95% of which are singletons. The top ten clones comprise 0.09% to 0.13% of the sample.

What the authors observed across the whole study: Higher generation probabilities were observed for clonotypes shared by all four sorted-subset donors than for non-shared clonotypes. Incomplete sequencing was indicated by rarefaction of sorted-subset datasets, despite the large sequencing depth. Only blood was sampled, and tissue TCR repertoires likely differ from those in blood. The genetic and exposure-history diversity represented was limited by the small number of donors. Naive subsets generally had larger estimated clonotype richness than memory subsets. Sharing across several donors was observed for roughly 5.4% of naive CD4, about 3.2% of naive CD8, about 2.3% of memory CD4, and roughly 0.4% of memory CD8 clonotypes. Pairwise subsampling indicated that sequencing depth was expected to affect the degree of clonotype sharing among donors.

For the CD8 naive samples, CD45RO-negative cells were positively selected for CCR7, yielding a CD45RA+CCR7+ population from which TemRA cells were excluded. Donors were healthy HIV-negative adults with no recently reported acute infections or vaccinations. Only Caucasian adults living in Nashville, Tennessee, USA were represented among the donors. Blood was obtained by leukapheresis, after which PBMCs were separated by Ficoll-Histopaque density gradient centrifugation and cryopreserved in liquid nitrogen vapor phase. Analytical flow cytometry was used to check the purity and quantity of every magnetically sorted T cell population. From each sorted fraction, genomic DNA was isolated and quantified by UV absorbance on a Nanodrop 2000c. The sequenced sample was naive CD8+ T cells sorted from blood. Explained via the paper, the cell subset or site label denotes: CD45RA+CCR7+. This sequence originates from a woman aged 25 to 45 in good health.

The DNA reads as follows: TGTGCCAGCAGCTTAAATGATGGTGCGCAGTATTTT. This gives the protein CASSLNDGAQYF. The sequence links TRBV11-3 to TRBJ2-3, with the D gene not clear enough to name. CDR3 length: 12 amino acids, cysteine to phenylalanine. The CDR3 DNA has 36 bases and is translated from base 1. Taken from the germline V gene, the CDR1 and CDR2 loops are SGHNT and YENEEA. Trimming removed 2 bases from V and 10 bases from J, leaving 10 bases between the germline ends. With the rest looked up from the reference TRBV11-3 and TRBJ2-3 genes rather than sequenced, the full variable domain is EAGVVQSPRYKIIEKKQPVAFWCNPISGHNTLYWYLQNLGQGPELLIRYENEEAVDDSQLPKDRFSAERLKGVDSTLKIQPAELGDSAVYLCASSLNDGAQYFGPGTRLTVL.